The rows below give T cell receptor beta chains drawn from one sample of a study of CD8 T cells in ankylosing spondylitis. TCRdb recomputed calls from the 5' RACE reads with MiXCR, one row per CDR3 protein. The table records 750,000 to 850,000 distinct CDR3 sequences, around 11% of them present only once. The specimen sequenced was blood, either unsorted or a sorted T cell fraction (not recorded which). Every receptor here comes from a male donor with ankylosing spondylitis. Each CDR3 is given with its conserved first and last residue.

TRBJ2-1,TRBV11-2,CASNLAGGPPNEQFF
TRBJ1-1,TRBV20-1,CSARDHRTRDTEAFF
TRBJ1-6,TRBV20-1,CSARLQLESPLHF
TRBJ2-1,TRBV11-2,CASSIGRISYNEQFF
TRBJ1-2,TRBV20-1,CSANRGQGNEYGF
TRBJ2-7,TRBV20-1,CSAKSTSGGAYEQYF
TRBJ1-5,TRBV7-9,CASSSGQVPNQPQHF
TRBJ1-1,TRBV6-2/TRBV6-3,CASTAYTEAFF
TRBJ1-5,TRBV5-1,CASSPGTGGTQPQHF
TRBJ1-5,TRBV20-1,CSARLGGVGNQPQHF
TRBJ2-7,TRBV27,CASSLLDSSFLYEQYF
TRBJ2-1,TRBV20-1,CSARVGMAYNEQFF
TRBJ2-5,TRBV5-4,CASSRPGTTETQYF
TRBJ1-2,TRBV5-1,CASSLGMTGTNYGYTF
TRBJ2-7,TRBV12-3/TRBV12-4,CASSSFEVEQYF
TRBJ2-2,TRBV12-3/TRBV12-4,CASNKREWYTGELFF
TRBJ2-1,TRBV10-3,CAISESTQLNEQFF
TRBJ2-5,TRBV12-3/TRBV12-4,CASSPVGVRGGIQETQYF
TRBJ2-3,TRBV4-3,CASSQGIRDTQYF
TRBJ1-2,TRBV12-3/TRBV12-4,CASSPAAGGADGYTF
TRBJ2-2,TRBV20-1,CSAPLAGTNTGELFF
TRBJ1-1,TRBV10-3,CAISEQGPNTEAFF
TRBJ2-5,TRBV5-1,CASSSRTSGRRETQYF
TRBJ2-7,TRBV20-1,CSAGVGAGGHPIGYEQYF
TRBJ1-1,TRBV29-1,CSVIPGDGAEAFF